This is a list of T cell receptor beta chains from one sample in a study of T cell repertoires in aging, cancer and after chemotherapy. TCRdb itself ran the multiplex PCR reads through MiXCR, one entry per CDR3 protein. The data contain over 800 distinct CDR3 sequences, roughly a quarter of them singletons. Material for sequencing was blood. The source is a human donor with a solid tumor. Both conserved end residues are part of each CDR3. The order of the fields is V gene, CDR3 protein.

TRBV19 | CASSPLLGDNSPLHF
TRBV7-2 | CASSLAGGRYEQYF
TRBV20-1 | CSARDPRWGTAYGYTF
TRBV27 | CASSLDQPLKADTQYF
TRBV4-1 | CASSQATRLAGANNEQFF
TRBV30 | CAWGTRGLTYEQYF
TRBV6-5 | CASSYNGRTYEQYF
TRBV11-3 | CASSFLTLASTDTQYF
TRBV20-1 | CSARRATGRFGEQYF
TRBV6-5 | CASRSDRGRGFINIQYF
TRBV27 | CASSRTGKAGPYEQYF
TRBV25-1 | CASSTLATYNEQFF
TRBV19 | CASSLSQDRIVTTGELFF
TRBV5-5 | CASSVEQGRGGEQFF
TRBV6-5 | CASSGGWQALMNTEAFF
TRBV6-5 | CASSRQGANEQFF
TRBV19 | CASARQRGYRSTEAFF
TRBV5-1 | CASSLAGGISGNTIYF
TRBV30 | CAWSKTGNTEAFF
TRBV12-3/TRBV12-4 | CASSRITGQGRTGELFF
TRBV5-1 | CASSLSYTSSYEQYF
TRBV12-3/TRBV12-4 | CASSDRAGIPYEQYF
TRBV5-1 | CASSFYLPGGGEQYF
TRBV6-5 | CASSYFGGHNEKLFF
TRBV10-3 | CAITEVAGADTQYF
TRBV6-5 | CASSYSGVDTQYF
TRBV12-3/TRBV12-4 | CASSSGQVGYGYTF
TRBV6-5 | CASSEQVGTGLGNYGYTF
TRBV30 | CAWSDQGGGAWNEQFF
TRBV12-3/TRBV12-4 | CASTPGANNEKLFF
TRBV6-2/TRBV6-3 | CATAGAGYTF
TRBV6-5 | CASSSSGTAVHYGYTF
TRBV12-3/TRBV12-4 | CASTLTGYAEAFF
TRBV20-1 | CSAGGLALSYEQYF
TRBV20-1 | CSAPGPNNQPQHF
TRBV12-3/TRBV12-4 | CASSLEDQPQHF
TRBV30 | CAWSVEVQAVGGYTF
TRBV19 | CASSSRTGATGELFF
TRBV14 | CASSPVAGANTEAFF
TRBV30 | CAWRVRVGYTF
TRBV19 | CASNVGHKLFF
TRBV20-1 | CSALQTSGGNYEQYF
TRBV27 | CASSLWARGANTGELFF
TRBV7-6 | CASRDSWADEQYF
TRBV29-1 | CSVEQGRGGEQFF
TRBV5-1 | CASQTSGGSYNEQFF